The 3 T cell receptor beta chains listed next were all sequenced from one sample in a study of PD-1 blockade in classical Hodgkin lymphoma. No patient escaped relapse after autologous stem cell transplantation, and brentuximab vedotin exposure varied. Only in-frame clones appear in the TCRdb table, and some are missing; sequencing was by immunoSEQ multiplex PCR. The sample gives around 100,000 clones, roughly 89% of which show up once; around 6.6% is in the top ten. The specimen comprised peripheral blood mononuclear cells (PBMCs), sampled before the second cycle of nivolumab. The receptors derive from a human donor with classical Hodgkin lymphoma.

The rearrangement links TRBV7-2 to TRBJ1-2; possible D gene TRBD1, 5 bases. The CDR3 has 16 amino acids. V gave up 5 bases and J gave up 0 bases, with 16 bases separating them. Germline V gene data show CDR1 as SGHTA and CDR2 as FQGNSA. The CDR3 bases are TGTGCCAGCAGCCATTCAGGGATTAGGGCTAACTATGGCTACACCTTC. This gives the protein CASSHSGIRANYGYTF.

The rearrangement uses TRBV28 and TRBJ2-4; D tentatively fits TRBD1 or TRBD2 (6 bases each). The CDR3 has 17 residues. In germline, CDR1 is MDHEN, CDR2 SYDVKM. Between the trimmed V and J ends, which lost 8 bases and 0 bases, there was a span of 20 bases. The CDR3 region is CASCFTGAFLAKNIQYF. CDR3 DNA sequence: TGTGCCAGCTGCTTCACGGGGGCATTCCTAGCCAAAAACATTCAGTACTTC.

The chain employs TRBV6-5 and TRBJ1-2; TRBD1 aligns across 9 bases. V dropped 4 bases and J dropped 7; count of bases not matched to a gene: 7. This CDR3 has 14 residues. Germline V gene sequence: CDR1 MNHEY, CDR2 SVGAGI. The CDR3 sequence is CASSWKGTGSGYTF. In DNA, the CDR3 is TGTGCCAGCAGTTGGAAAGGGACAGGGAGTGGCTACACCTTC.